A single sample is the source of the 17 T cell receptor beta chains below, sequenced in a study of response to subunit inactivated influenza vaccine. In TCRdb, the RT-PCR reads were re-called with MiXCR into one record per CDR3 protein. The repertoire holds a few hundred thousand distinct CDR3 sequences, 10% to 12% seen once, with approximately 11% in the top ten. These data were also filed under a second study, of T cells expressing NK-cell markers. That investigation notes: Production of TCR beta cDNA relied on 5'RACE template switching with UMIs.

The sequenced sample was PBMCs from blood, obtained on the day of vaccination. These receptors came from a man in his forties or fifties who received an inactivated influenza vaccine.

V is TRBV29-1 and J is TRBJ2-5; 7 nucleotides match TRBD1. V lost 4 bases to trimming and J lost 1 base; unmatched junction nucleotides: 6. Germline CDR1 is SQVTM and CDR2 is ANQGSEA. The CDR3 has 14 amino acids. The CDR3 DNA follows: TGCAGCGTTGGAACAGGGGTCTTCCAAGAGACCCAGTACTTC. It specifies CSVGTGVFQETQYF.

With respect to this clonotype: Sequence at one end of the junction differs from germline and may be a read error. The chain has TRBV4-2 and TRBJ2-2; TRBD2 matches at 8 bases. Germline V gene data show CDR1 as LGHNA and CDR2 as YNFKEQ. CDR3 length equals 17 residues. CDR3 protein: CASSQDFTSGPTGELLF. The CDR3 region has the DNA TGTGCCAGCAGCCAAGATTTCACTAGCGGTCCCACCGGGGAGCTGCTTTTT.

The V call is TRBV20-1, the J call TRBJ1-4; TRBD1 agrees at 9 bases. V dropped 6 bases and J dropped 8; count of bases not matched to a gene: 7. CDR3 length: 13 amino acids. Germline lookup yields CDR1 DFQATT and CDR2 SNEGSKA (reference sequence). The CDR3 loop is CSAERTGAEKLFF. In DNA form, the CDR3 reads TGCAGTGCCGAGAGGACAGGGGCCGAAAAACTGTTTTTT.

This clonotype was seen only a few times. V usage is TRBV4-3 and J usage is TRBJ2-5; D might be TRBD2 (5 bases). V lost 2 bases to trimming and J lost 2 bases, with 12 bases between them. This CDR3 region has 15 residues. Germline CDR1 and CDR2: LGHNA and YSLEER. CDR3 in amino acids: CASSQIPAVQETQYF. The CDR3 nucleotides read TGCGCCAGCAGCCAAATACCAGCGGTACAAGAGACCCAGTACTTC.

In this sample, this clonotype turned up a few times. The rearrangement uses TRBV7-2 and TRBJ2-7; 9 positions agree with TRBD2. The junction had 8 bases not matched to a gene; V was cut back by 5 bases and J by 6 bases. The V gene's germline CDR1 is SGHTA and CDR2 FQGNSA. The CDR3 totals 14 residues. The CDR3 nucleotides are TGTGCCAGCAGCCTAGATGCGGGAGGGATCGAGCAGTACTTC. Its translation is CASSLDAGGIEQYF.

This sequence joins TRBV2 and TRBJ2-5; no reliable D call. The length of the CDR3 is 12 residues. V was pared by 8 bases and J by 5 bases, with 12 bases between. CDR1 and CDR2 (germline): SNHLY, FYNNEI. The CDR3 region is CASEARVETQYF. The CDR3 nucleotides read TGTGCCAGCGAGGCCCGGGTGGAGACCCAGTACTTC. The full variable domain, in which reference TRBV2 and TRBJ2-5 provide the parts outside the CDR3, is EPEVTQTPSHQVTQMGQEVILRCVPISNHLYFYWYRQILGQKVEFLVSFYNNEISEKSEIFDDQFSVERPDGSNFTLKIRSTKLEDSAMYFCASEARVETQYFGPGTRLLVL.

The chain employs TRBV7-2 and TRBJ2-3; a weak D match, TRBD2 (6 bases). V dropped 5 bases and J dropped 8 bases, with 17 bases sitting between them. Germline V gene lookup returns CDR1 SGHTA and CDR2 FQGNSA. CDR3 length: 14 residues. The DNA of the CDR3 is TGTGCCAGCAGCCCCCCGGGGGATAGGGTTACGCAGTATTTT. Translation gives CASSPPGDRVTQYF. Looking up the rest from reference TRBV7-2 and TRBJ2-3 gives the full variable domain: GAGVSQSPSNKVTEKGKDVELRCDPISGHTALYWYRQSLGQGLEFLIYFQGNSAPDKSGLPSDRFSAERTGGSVSTLTIQRTQQEDSAVYLCASSPPGDRVTQYFGPGTRLTVL.

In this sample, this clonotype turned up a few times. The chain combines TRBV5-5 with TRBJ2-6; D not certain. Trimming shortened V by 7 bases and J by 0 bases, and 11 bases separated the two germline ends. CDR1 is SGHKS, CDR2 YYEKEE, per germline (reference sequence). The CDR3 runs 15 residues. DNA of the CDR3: TGTGCCAGCCGAACACAACCCTCTGGGGCCAACGTCCTGACTTTC. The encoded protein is CASRTQPSGANVLTF.

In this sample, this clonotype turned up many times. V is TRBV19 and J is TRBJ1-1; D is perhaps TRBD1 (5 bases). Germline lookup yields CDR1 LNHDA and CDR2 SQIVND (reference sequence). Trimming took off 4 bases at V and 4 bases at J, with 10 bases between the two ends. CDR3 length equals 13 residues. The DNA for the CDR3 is TGTGCCAGTAGTAAGAGGGGAGTCACTGAAGCTTTCTTT. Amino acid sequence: CASSKRGVTEAFF.

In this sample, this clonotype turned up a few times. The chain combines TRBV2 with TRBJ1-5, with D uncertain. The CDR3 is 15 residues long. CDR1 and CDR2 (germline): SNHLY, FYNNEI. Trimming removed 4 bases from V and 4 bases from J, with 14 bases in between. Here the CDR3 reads CASSVGIGGNQPQHF. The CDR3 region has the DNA TGTGCCAGCAGTGTGGGGATAGGAGGGAATCAGCCCCAGCATTTT.

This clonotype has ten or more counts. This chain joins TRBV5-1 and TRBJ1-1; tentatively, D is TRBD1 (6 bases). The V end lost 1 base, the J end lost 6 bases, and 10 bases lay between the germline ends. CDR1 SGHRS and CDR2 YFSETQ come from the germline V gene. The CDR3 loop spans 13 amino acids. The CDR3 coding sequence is TGCGCCAGCAGCTTGACAGGGATATCTGAAGCTTTCTTT. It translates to CASSLTGISEAFF. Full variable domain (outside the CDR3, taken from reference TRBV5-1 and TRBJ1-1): KAGVTQTPRYLIKTRGQQVTLSCSPISGHRSVSWYQQTPGQGLQFLFEYFSETQRNKGNFPGRFSGRQFSNSRSEMNVSTLELGDSALYLCASSLTGISEAFFGQGTRLTVV.

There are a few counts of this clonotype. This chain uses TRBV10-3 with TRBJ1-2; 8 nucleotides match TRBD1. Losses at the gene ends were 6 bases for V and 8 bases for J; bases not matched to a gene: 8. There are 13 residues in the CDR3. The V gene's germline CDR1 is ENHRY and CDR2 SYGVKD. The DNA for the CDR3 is TGTGCCATCAGAGGGGGACAGGACAGCGGCTACACCTTC. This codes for CAIRGGQDSGYTF.

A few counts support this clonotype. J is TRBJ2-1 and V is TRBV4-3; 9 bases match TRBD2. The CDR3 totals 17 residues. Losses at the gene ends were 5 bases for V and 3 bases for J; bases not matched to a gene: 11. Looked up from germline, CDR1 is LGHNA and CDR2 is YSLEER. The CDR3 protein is CASSKGRTSGFYNEQFF. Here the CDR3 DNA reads TGCGCCAGCAGCAAAGGGCGCACTAGCGGGTTCTACAATGAGCAGTTCTTC.

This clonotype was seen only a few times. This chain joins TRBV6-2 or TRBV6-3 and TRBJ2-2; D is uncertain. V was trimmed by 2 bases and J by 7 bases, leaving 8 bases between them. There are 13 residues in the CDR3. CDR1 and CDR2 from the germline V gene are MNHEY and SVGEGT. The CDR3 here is CASSYRPDGELFF. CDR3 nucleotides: TGTGCCAGCAGTTACAGGCCAGACGGGGAGCTGTTTTTT.

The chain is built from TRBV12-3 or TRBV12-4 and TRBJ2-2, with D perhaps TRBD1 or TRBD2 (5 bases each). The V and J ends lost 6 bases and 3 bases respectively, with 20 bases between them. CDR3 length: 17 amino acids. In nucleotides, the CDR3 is TGTGCCAGCAGCCGAGGGCGGGCAGGGCGGGACACCGGGGAGCTGTTTTTT. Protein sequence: CASSRGRAGRDTGELFF.

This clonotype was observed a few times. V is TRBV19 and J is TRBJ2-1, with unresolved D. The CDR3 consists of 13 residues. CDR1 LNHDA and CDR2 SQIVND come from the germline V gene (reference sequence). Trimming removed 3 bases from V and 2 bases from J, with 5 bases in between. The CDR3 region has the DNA TGTGCCAGTAGTATGAATACCTACAATGAGCAGTTCTTC. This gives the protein CASSMNTYNEQFF.

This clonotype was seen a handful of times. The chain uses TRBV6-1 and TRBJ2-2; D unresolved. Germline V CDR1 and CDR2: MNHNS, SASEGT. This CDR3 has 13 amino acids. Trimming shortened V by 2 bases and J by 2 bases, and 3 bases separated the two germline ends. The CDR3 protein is CASSEFNTGELFF. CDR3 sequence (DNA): TGTGCCAGCAGTGAATTCAACACCGGGGAGCTGTTTTTT.